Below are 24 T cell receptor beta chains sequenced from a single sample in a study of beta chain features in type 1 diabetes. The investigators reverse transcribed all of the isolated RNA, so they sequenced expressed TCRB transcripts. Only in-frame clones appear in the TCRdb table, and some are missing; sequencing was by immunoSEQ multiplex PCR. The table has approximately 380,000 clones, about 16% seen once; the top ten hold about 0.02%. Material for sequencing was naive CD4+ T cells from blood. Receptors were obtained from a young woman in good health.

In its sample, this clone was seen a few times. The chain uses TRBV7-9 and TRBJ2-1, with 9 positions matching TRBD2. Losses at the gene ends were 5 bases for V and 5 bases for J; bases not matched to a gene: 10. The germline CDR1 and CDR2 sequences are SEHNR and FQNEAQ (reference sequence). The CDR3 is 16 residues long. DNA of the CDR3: TGTGCCAGCAGCCCCGGTAGTAGCGGGAGTAACAATGAGCAGTTCTTC. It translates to CASSPGSSGSNNEQFF.

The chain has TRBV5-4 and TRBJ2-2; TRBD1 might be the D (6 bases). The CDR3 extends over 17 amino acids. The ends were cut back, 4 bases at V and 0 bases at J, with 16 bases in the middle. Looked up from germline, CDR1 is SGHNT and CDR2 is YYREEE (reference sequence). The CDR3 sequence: CASSPDGGAANTGELFF. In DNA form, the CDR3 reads TGTGCCAGCAGCCCCGATGGGGGCGCAGCGAACACCGGGGAGCTGTTTTTT.

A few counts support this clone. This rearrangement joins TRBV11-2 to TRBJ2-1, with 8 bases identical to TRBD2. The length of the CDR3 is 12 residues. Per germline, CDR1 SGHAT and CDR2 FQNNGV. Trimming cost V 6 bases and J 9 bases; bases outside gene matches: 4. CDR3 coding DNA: TGTGCCAGCAGATCCCTAGCGGGTGAGCAGTTCTTC. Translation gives CASRSLAGEQFF.

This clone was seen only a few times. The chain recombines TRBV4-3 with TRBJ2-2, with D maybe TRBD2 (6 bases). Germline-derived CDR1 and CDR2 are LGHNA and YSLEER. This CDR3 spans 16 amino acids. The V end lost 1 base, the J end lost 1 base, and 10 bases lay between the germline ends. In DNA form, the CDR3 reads TGCGCCAGCAGCCAAGGACTAGTCCGGAACACCGGGGAGCTGTTTTTT. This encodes CASSQGLVRNTGELFF.

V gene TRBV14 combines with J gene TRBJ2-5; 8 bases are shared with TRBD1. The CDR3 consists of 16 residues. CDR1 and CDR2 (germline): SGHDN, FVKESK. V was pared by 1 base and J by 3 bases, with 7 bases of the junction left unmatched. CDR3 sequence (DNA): TGTGCCAGCAGCCAAGGGCGGAACAGGGGGAAAGAGACCCAGTACTTC. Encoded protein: CASSQGRNRGKETQYF. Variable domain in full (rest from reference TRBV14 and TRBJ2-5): EAGVTQFPSHSVIEKGQTVTLRCDPISGHDNLYWYRRVMGKEIKFLLHFVKESKQDESGMPNNRFLAERTGGTYSTLKVQPAELEDSGVYFCASSQGRNRGKETQYFGPGTRLLVL.

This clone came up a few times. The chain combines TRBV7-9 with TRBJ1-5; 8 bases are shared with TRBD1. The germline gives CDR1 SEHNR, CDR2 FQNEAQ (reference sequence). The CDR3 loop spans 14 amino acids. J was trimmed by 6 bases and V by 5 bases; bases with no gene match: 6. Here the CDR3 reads CASSPGQDGQPQHF. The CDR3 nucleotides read TGTGCCAGCAGCCCGGGACAGGACGGTCAGCCCCAGCATTTT.

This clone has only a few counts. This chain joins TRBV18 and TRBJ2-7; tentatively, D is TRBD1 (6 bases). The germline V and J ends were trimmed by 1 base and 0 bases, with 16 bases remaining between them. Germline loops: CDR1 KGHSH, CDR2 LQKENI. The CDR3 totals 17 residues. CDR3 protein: CASSPLLTGQSSYEQYF. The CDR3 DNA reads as TGTGCCAGCTCACCACTGCTGACAGGCCAATCCTCCTACGAGCAGTACTTC.

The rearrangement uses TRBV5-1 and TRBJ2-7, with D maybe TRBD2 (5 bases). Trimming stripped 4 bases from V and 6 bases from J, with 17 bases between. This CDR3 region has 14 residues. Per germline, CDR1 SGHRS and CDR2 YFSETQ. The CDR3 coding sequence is TGCGCCAGCAGCCATGACACGGGGTTCGGCGAGCAGTACTTC. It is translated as CASSHDTGFGEQYF.

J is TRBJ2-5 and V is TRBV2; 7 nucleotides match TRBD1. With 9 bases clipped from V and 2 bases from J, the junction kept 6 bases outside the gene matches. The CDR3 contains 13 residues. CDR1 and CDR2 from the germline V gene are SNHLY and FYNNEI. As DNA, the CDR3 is TGTGCCAGAGGGGACAGAGGACAAGAGACCCAGTACTTC. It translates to CARGDRGQETQYF.

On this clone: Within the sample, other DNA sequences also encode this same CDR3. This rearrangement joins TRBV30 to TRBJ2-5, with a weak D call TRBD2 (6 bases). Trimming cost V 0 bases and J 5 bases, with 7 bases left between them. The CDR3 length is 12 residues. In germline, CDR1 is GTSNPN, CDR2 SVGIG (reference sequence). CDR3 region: CAWSVGRETQYF. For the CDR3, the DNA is TGTGCCTGGAGTGTAGGGAGGGAGACCCAGTACTTC.

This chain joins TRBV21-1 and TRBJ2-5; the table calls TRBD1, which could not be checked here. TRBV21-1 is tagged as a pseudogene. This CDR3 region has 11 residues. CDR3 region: CASSRTGRRYF. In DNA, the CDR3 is TGTGCCAGCAGCAGGACAGGGCGTCGGTACTTC.

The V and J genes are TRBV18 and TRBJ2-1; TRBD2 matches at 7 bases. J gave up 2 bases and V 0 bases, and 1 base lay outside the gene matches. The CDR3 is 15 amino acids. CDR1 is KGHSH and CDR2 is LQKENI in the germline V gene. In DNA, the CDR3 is TGTGCCAGCTCACCACCGGGGGGGGCCTACAATGAGCAGTTCTTC. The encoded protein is CASSPPGGAYNEQFF. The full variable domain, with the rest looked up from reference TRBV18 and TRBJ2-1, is NAGVMQNPRHLVRRRGQEARLRCSPMKGHSHVYWYRQLPEEGLKFMVYLQKENIIDESGMPKERFSAEFPKEGPSILRIQQVVRGDSAAYFCASSPPGGAYNEQFFGPGTRLTVL.

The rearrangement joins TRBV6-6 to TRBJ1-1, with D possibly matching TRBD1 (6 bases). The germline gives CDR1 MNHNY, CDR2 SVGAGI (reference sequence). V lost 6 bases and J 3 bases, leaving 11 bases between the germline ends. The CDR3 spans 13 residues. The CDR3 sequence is CASRSQGYTEAFF. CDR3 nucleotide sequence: TGTGCCAGCAGGTCACAGGGATACACTGAAGCTTTCTTT.

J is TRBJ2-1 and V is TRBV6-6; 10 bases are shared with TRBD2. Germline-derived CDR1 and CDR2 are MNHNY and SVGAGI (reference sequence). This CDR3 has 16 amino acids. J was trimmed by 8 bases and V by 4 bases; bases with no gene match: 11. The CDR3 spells CASSLPWASGSDEQFF. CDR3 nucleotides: TGTGCCAGCAGTTTACCTTGGGCTAGCGGGAGTGATGAGCAGTTCTTC.

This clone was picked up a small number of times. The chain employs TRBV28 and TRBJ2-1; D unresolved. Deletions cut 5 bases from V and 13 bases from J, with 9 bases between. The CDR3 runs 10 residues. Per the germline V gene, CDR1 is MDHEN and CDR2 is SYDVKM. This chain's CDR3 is CASSTRPQFF. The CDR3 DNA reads TGTGCCAGCAGTACTCGTCCTCAGTTCTTC.

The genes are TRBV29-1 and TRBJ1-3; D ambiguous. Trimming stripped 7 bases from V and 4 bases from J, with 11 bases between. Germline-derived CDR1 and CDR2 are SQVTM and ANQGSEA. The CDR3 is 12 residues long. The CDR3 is CSGGVAGNTIYF. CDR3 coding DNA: TGCAGCGGTGGAGTAGCCGGAAACACCATATATTTT.

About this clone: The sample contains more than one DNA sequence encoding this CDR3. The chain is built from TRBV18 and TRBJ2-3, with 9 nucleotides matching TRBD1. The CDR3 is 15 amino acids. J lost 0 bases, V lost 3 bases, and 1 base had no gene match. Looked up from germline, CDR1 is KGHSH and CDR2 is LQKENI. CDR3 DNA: TGTGCCAGCTCACCCGGACAGGGGAGCACAGATACGCAGTATTTT. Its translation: CASSPGQGSTDTQYF.

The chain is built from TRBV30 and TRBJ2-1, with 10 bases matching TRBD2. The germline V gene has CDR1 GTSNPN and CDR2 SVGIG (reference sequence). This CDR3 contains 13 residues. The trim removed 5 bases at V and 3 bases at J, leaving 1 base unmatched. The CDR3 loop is CAWRTSGYNEQFF. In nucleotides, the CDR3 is TGTGCCTGGCGGACTAGCGGCTACAATGAGCAGTTCTTC.

The CDR3 DNA is TGCGCCAGCAGCCTAACAGGGGGAGGAAACACCATATATTTT. Its translation is CASSLTGGGNTIYF. This chain connects TRBV4-3 to TRBJ1-3; 8 bases are a match to TRBD1. The germline V gene encodes CDR1 LGHNA and CDR2 YSLEER. Trimming took 4 bases from V and 4 from J; bases not matched to a gene: 3. CDR3 length: 14 amino acids.

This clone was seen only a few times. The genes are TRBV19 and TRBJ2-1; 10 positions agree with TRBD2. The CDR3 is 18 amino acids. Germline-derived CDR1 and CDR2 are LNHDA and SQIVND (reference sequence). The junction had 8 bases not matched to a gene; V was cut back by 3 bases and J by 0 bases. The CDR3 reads CASSMRTSGSSSYNEQFF. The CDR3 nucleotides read TGTGCCAGTAGTATGAGGACTAGCGGTTCGAGCTCCTACAATGAGCAGTTCTTC.

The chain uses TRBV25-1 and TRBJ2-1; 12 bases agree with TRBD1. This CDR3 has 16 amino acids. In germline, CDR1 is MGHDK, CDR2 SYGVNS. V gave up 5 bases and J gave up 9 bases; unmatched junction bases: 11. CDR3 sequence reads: CASSPRDRGRFSEQFF. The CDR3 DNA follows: TGTGCCAGCAGTCCAAGGGACAGGGGGCGCTTCAGTGAGCAGTTCTTC.

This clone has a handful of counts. The CDR3 loop reads CASSLGARVRRQETQYF. Written as DNA, the CDR3 is TGTGCCAGCAGCTTAGGAGCCCGGGTCAGACGCCAAGAGACCCAGTACTTC. The V call is TRBV11-2, the J call TRBJ2-5, with D unresolved. The CDR3 is 17 amino acids. The germline gives CDR1 SGHAT, CDR2 FQNNGV. Trimming took 1 base from V and 1 from J, leaving 16 bases between them.

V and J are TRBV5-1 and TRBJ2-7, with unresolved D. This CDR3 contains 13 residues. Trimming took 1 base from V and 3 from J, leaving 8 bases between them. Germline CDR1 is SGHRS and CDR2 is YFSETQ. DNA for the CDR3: TGCGCCAGCAGCTTGAACACAAACTACGAGCAGTACTTC. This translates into CASSLNTNYEQYF.

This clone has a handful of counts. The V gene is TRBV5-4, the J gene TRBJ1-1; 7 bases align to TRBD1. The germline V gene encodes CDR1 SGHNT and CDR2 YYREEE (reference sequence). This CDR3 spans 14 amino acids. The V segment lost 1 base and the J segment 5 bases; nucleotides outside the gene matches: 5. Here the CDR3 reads CASSLNRQGTEAFF. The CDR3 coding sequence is TGTGCCAGCAGCTTGAATCGACAGGGTACTGAAGCTTTCTTT.